The 30 T cell receptor beta chains given below trace back to one sample, sequenced in a study of blood T cell repertoires in COVID-19. Clones were sequenced by immunoSEQ multiplex PCR, and TCRdb holds only the in-frame ones, with some missing. The table includes about 26,000 clones, 90% detected once. The material sequenced was peripheral blood. Receptor source: a man between 65 and 79 years old with acute or convalescent COVID-19.

The chain joins TRBV7-8 to TRBJ2-2; 7 nucleotides match TRBD1. This CDR3 is built from 17 residues. In germline, CDR1 is SGHVS, CDR2 FQNEAQ. V shed 2 bases and J 5 bases; nucleotides not matched to a gene: 11. Written as DNA, the CDR3 is TGTGCCAGCAGCTTAAGATTTAAGGGGGCGGGTACCGGGGAGCTGTTTTTT. This gives the protein CASSLRFKGAGTGELFF.

The V call is TRBV6-6, the J call TRBJ1-6; 8 nucleotides match TRBD1. There are 18 residues in the CDR3. CDR1 is MNHNY and CDR2 is SVGAGI in the germline V gene (reference sequence). V lost 5 bases to trimming and J lost 7 bases; unmatched junction nucleotides: 16. CDR3 nucleotide sequence: TGTGCCAGCAGTCCTAACAGATTAAATACAGGGGGGAATTCACCCCTCCACTTT. Protein: CASSPNRLNTGGNSPLHF.

The chain employs TRBV12-2 and TRBJ2-2; the table's D call, TRBD2, has no DNA check behind it. TRBV12-2 is annotated as a pseudogene. This CDR3 has 16 residues. The DNA of the CDR3 is TGTGCAAGTCGCTTAGAGCCAGCGGATATCACCGGGGAGCTGTTTTTT. This encodes CASRLEPADITGELFF.

The chain is built from TRBV7-2 and TRBJ2-7; D unresolved. CDR1 is SGHTA and CDR2 is FQGNSA in the germline V gene. There are 12 residues in the CDR3. The germline V and J ends were trimmed by 5 bases and 0 bases, with 5 bases remaining between them. The CDR3 bases are TGTGCCAGCAGCCCCCACTCCTACGAGCAGTACTTC. Translation gives CASSPHSYEQYF.

V usage is TRBV7-3 and J usage is TRBJ2-1; D is possibly TRBD1 (7 bases). Germline V gives CDR1 SGHTA, CDR2 FQGTGA. V was clipped by 4 bases and J by 15 bases, with 16 bases between them. The CDR3 spans 12 residues. The CDR3: CASSSTGEVRFF. The CDR3 nucleotides are TGTGCCAGCAGCTCTACAGGGGAGGTTCGGTTCTTC.

The chain links TRBV7-8 to TRBJ1-2, with D perhaps TRBD1 (5 bases). This CDR3 is 14 amino acids long. The ends were cut back, 5 bases at V and 0 bases at J, with 10 bases in the middle. CDR1 is SGHVS and CDR2 is FQNEAQ in the germline V gene. The DNA of the CDR3 is TGTGCCAGCAGCGCCTCGACAGCTAACTATGGCTACACCTTC. It is translated as CASSASTANYGYTF.

The rearrangement uses TRBV7-2 and TRBJ1-5; TRBD1 aligns across 7 bases. Losses at the gene ends were 2 bases for V and 4 bases for J; bases not matched to a gene: 8. The CDR3 totals 16 residues. Germline-derived CDR1 and CDR2 are SGHTA and FQGNSA. The CDR3 reads CASSLRAGGNNQPQHF. The CDR3 coding sequence is TGTGCCAGCAGCTTAAGGGCAGGGGGTAATAATCAGCCCCAGCATTTT.

The chain carries TRBV20-1 and TRBJ1-2, with 7 nucleotides matching TRBD1. The CDR3 is 11 residues long. V shed 2 bases, J shed 8 bases, and the junction held 2 bases outside the gene matches. Germline loops: CDR1 DFQATT, CDR2 SNEGSKA (reference sequence). The CDR3 is CSARRGRGYTF. For the CDR3, the DNA is TGCAGTGCTAGAAGGGGGCGAGGCTACACCTTC.

This chain uses TRBV5-1 with TRBJ2-7; 7 bases map to TRBD2. The V gene end was trimmed by 4 bases and the J gene end by 6 bases; junction bases not matched to a gene: 10. The germline V gene encodes CDR1 SGHRS and CDR2 YFSETQ. The CDR3 is 14 residues long. The CDR3 DNA sequence: TGCGCCAGCAGCCGCATCCGCGGGGAGGGCGAGCAGTACTTC. This translates into CASSRIRGEGEQYF.

This chain uses TRBV5-1 with TRBJ2-5, with D tentatively TRBD1 (6 bases). The CDR3 spans 15 residues. Trimming cost V 0 bases and J 3 bases, with 12 bases left between them. CDR1 is SGHRS and CDR2 is YFSETQ in the germline V gene. CDR3 in DNA: TGCGCCAGCAGCTTGGAGGGCAGGGGCGAAGAGACCCAGTACTTC. The encoded protein is CASSLEGRGEETQYF.

The CDR3 is CASSLDVGENTGELFF. CDR3 nucleotide sequence: TGTGCCAGCAGCTTAGATGTGGGAGAGAACACCGGGGAGCTGTTTTTT. The rearrangement joins TRBV7-9 to TRBJ2-2, with a possible D match to TRBD2 (5 bases). Trimming removed 1 base at V and 1 base at J, with 10 bases between. The CDR3 extends over 16 amino acids. The germline V gene has CDR1 SEHNR and CDR2 FQNEAQ (reference sequence).

V and J are TRBV4-3 and TRBJ1-5; a weak D match, TRBD1 (5 bases). The CDR3 runs 15 residues. Germline CDR1 is LGHNA and CDR2 is YSLEER. Trimming took off 4 bases at V and 7 bases at J, with 17 bases between the two ends. The CDR3 DNA reads TGCGCCAGCAGCCGCTACCTGGGGGGGGGACAGCCCCAGCATTTT. As protein: CASSRYLGGGQPQHF.

A note on this clone: The sample has other DNA sequences that encode this CDR3 too. The V call is TRBV4-3, the J call TRBJ2-7, with 7 bases aligning to TRBD2. Per the germline V gene, CDR1 is LGHNA and CDR2 is YSLEER. Trimming at V came to 0 bases and at J to 2 bases, leaving 4 bases not matched to a gene. The CDR3 is 15 residues long. The CDR3 DNA follows: TGCGCCAGCAGCCAAGATAGTCGGGGGGCCTACGAGCAGTACTTC. The encoded protein is CASSQDSRGAYEQYF.

The CDR3 spells CASSPPRRQTMNTEAFF. CDR3 in DNA: TGTGCCAGCAGTCCACCGAGGCGACAGACGATGAACACTGAAGCTTTCTTT. This chain uses TRBV28 with TRBJ1-1, with D maybe TRBD1 (5 bases). The CDR3 sequence is 17 residues long. Germline V gene sequence: CDR1 MDHEN, CDR2 SYDVKM. V was shortened by 5 bases and J by 0 bases, with 19 bases between the two germline ends.

The rearrangement uses TRBV19 and TRBJ1-2; 7 nucleotides line up with TRBD1. Germline V gene sequence: CDR1 LNHDA, CDR2 SQIVND (reference sequence). The CDR3 is 15 residues long. Germline trimming cut 5 bases from V and 4 bases from J; bases unmatched to any gene: 10. The CDR3 protein is CASSPGQAWGYGYTF. CDR3 DNA: TGTGCCAGTAGTCCCGGACAGGCCTGGGGCTATGGCTACACCTTC.

Here the CDR3 reads CASSSSWTSASYNEQFF. CDR3 in DNA: TGTGCCAGCAGTTCCTCCTGGACTAGCGCCTCCTACAATGAGCAGTTCTTC. This chain links TRBV27 with TRBJ2-1; 9 bases agree with TRBD2. The V and J ends lost 4 bases and 0 bases, in that order; junction bases with no gene match: 7. The CDR3 length is 17 residues. Germline V gives CDR1 MNHEY, CDR2 SMNVEV (reference sequence).

The chain carries TRBV19 and TRBJ2-7, with 8 bases that match TRBD1. The V gene end was trimmed by 2 bases and the J gene end by 4 bases; junction bases not matched to a gene: 13. Per the germline V gene, CDR1 is LNHDA and CDR2 is SQIVND (reference sequence). This CDR3 contains 17 residues. The CDR3 spells CASSITGQGQGRYEQYF. CDR3 in DNA: TGTGCCAGTAGTATAACAGGACAGGGCCAAGGCCGGTACGAGCAGTACTTC.

The V gene is TRBV5-4, the J gene TRBJ2-7, with D possibly being TRBD2 (6 bases). The CDR3 loop spans 14 amino acids. V was pared by 1 base and J by 6 bases, with 14 bases between. Per germline, CDR1 SGHNT and CDR2 YYREEE (reference sequence). The CDR3 DNA follows: TGTGCCAGCAGCTTGTCTGCGGGGTCGGGCGAGCAGTACTTC. The encoded protein is CASSLSAGSGEQYF.

The V gene is TRBV19, the J gene TRBJ1-4, with 8 bases lining up with TRBD1. Germline V gene data show CDR1 as LNHDA and CDR2 as SQIVND (reference sequence). V dropped 1 base and J dropped 4; count of bases not matched to a gene: 5. The CDR3 length is 16 residues. The CDR3 protein is CASSIGPGQVNEKLFF. The CDR3 nucleotides read TGTGCCAGTAGTATAGGACCGGGACAGGTTAATGAAAAACTGTTTTTT.

CDR3 in amino acids: CASSSSGGITDTQYF. CDR3 sequence (DNA): TGTGCCAGCAGCTCTAGCGGGGGGATCACAGATACGCAGTATTTT. The chain joins TRBV7-2 to TRBJ2-3, with 11 bases lining up with TRBD2. Trimming cost V 4 bases and J 2 bases; bases outside gene matches: 2. The CDR3 consists of 15 residues. The germline V gene has CDR1 SGHTA and CDR2 FQGNSA.

This clone was seen more than once but under ten times. The V and J genes are TRBV7-9 and TRBJ1-5, with 7 positions matching TRBD1. J lost 0 bases, V lost 4 bases, and 3 bases had no gene match. This CDR3 comprises 15 residues. The germline V gene encodes CDR1 SEHNR and CDR2 FQNEAQ (reference sequence). CDR3 loop: CASSSGQYSNQPQHF. The CDR3 DNA is TGTGCCAGCAGCTCGGGACAGTATAGCAATCAGCCCCAGCATTTT.

The rearrangement joins TRBV2 to TRBJ1-2; weak D call: TRBD1 (5 bases). V lost 3 bases, J lost 3 bases, and 11 bases lay in between. The germline V gene encodes CDR1 SNHLY and CDR2 FYNNEI. The CDR3 has 14 residues. The CDR3 coding sequence is TGTGCCAGCAGTGAGTGGCAGGGCGACTATGGCTACACCTTC. This translates into CASSEWQGDYGYTF.

J is TRBJ1-4 and V is TRBV28; D is ambiguous. Germline loops: CDR1 MDHEN, CDR2 SYDVKM. The V end was cut by 4 bases, the J end by 5 bases, with 8 bases between. CDR3 length equals 13 residues. CDR3 protein: CASSSDLNEKLFF. The CDR3 DNA follows: TGTGCCAGCAGTTCTGATCTAAATGAAAAACTGTTTTTT.

CDR3 region: CASSGQRTEAFF. The CDR3, as DNA: TGTGCCAGCAGCGGCCAACGCACTGAAGCTTTCTTT. The genes are TRBV5-6 and TRBJ1-1; D not certain. V was cut by 4 bases and J by 4 bases, with 8 bases left in between. CDR3 length: 12 residues. Germline V CDR1 and CDR2: SGHDT, YYEEEE.

This clone was seen a handful of times. The V call is TRBV12-5, the J call TRBJ1-3; 9 positions agree with TRBD1. CDR3 size: 20 residues. V lost 0 bases and J lost 0; bases outside the gene matches: 12. Germline V gives CDR1 LGHNT, CDR2 FRNRAP. The CDR3 DNA reads TGTGCTAGTGGTTTGGTATATTATGCGGACAGGGGATTCTCTGGAAACACCATATATTTT. Residues: CASGLVYYADRGFSGNTIYF.

There are a few counts of this clone. V gene TRBV28 combines with J gene TRBJ1-1; D is unresolved. CDR1 MDHEN and CDR2 SYDVKM come from the germline V gene. Trimming took 10 bases from V and 1 from J, leaving 13 bases between them. This CDR3 region has 13 residues. The CDR3 loop is CATLLGENTEAFF. The CDR3 nucleotides read TGTGCCACCCTTCTCGGGGAGAACACTGAAGCTTTCTTT.

The V call is TRBV5-4, the J call TRBJ2-2, with 12 positions matching TRBD2. J lost 3 bases, V lost 0 bases, and 0 bases had no gene match. CDR3 size: 16 residues. CDR1 and CDR2 from the germline V gene are SGHNT and YYREEE (reference sequence). For the CDR3, the DNA is TGTGCCAGCAGCTTGGGACTAGCGGGAGACACCGGGGAGCTGTTTTTT. Its protein product is CASSLGLAGDTGELFF.

This chain connects TRBV6-5 to TRBJ1-2; D gene ambiguous. The germline gives CDR1 MNHEY, CDR2 SVGAGI. This CDR3 is 13 amino acids long. Trimming shortened V by 6 bases and J by 7 bases, and 15 bases separated the two germline ends. The CDR3 DNA is TGTGCCAGCAGCCTGGGCAGCCTCTTTGGCTACACCTTC. It codes for CASSLGSLFGYTF.

This clone was seen a handful of times. The DNA of the CDR3 is TGTGCCAGCCGGGACAGGGTCTACGAGCAGTACTTC. It encodes CASRDRVYEQYF. The V gene is TRBV2, the J gene TRBJ2-7, with 9 bases matching TRBD1. Germline values: CDR1 SNHLY, CDR2 FYNNEI. The V and J ends lost 8 bases and 3 bases, in that order; junction bases with no gene match: 2. The CDR3 is 12 residues long.

The gene calls are TRBV5-4 and TRBJ2-1; 8 nucleotides agree with TRBD2. The germline CDR1 and CDR2 sequences are SGHNT and YYREEE (reference sequence). This CDR3 contains 15 residues. With V trimmed by 1 base and J by 4 bases, 4 bases remained unmatched. In DNA, the CDR3 is TGTGCCAGCAGCTTGTCCGGGAGGGCTTACAATGAGCAGTTCTTC. Translated: CASSLSGRAYNEQFF.